Here is one TCR beta chain with its context. The antigen is unknown. The data derive from a study of post-analysis software for immune sequencing data. Unique molecular identifiers featured in each of the TCR beta cDNA libraries. In TCRdb, the PCR reads were re-called with MiXCR into one record per CDR3 protein. The data show 700,000 to 900,000 distinct CDR3 sequences, approximately 44% seen once. General study results and limits: Normalized Chao1 diversity was significantly lower in multiple sclerosis patients than in controls. There were a handful of TRBV segments more frequent in patients than controls, and TRBV5-6, TRBV5-1 and TRBV20-1 were among them.

V was shortened by 6 bases and J by 3 bases, with 16 bases between the two germline ends. Germline V gives CDR1 MNHEY, CDR2 SMNVEV (reference sequence). The CDR3 is 15 residues long. The receptor comes from a girl under 18 with multiple sclerosis. The chain links TRBV27 to TRBJ2-3, with D perhaps matching TRBD1 (6 bases). The sample consisted of blood. CDR3 residues: CASRPLDSSTDTQYF. CDR3 DNA sequence: TGTGCCAGCAGACCCTTGGACAGTTCTACAGATACGCAGTATTTT.